Each of the 15 T cell receptor beta chains below was sequenced from the same sample in a study of molecular identifiers for immune sequencing clone quantification. TCRdb re-analysed the PCR reads in MiXCR, keeping a single row per CDR3 protein. The sample carries around 65,000 distinct CDR3 sequences, less than 20% recorded once. Sequencing input: naive CD8+ T cells from blood, with Jurkat cell RNA spiked in. Subset meaning: FACS-sorted CD8+CD4-CCR7+CD45RA+ naive T cells. The receptors were sampled from a human donor in good health. Some libraries in this study had Jurkat cell RNA spiked in.

This clonotype was seen many times. The V call is TRBV7-9, the J call TRBJ2-7; tentatively, D is TRBD1 (5 bases). CDR1 SEHNR and CDR2 FQNEAQ come from the germline V gene (reference sequence). The CDR3 sequence is 14 residues long. With 2 bases removed from V and 5 bases from J, the gap between germline ends came to 13 bases. The CDR3 DNA is TGTGCCAGCAGCTTAAAGGGGCGCAGCGACGAGCAGTACTTC. Translated, it gives CASSLKGRSDEQYF.

This clonotype was detected many times. This chain links TRBV6-4 with TRBJ2-2, with D perhaps given as TRBD1 or TRBD2 (6 bases each). The V gene's germline CDR1 is MRHNA and CDR2 SNTAGT. Between the trimmed V and J ends, which lost 6 bases and 6 bases, there was a span of 23 bases. The CDR3 loop spans 17 amino acids. The CDR3 loop reads CASRPWGAAQEAGELFF. DNA of the CDR3: TGTGCCAGCAGGCCTTGGGGGGCAGCCCAAGAGGCCGGGGAGCTGTTTTTT.

This clonotype was counted ten times or more. The CDR3 loop is CASSPVARTDNTGELFF. The CDR3 DNA is TGTGCCAGCAGCCCCGTAGCCAGGACGGATAACACCGGGGAGCTGTTTTTT. The V and J genes are TRBV13 and TRBJ2-2, with unresolved D. V lost 5 bases to trimming and J lost 2 bases, with 18 bases between them. Germline CDR1 PRHDT, CDR2 FYEKMQ (reference sequence). There are 17 residues in the CDR3. The full variable domain, its missing parts supplied by reference TRBV13 and TRBJ2-2, is AAGVIQSPRHLIKEKRETATLKCYPIPRHDTVYWYQQGPGQDPQFLISFYEKMQSDKGSIPDRFSAQQFSDYHSELNMSSLELGDSALYFCASSPVARTDNTGELFFGEGSRLTVL.

This clonotype was found many times. The J gene is TRBJ2-3, the V gene TRBV20-1, with no clear D. Germline V gives CDR1 DFQATT, CDR2 SNEGSKA (reference sequence). Trimming shortened V by 1 base and J by 2 bases, and 13 bases separated the two germline ends. The CDR3 spans 15 residues. The CDR3 spells CSARVIPGHTDTQYF. The CDR3 DNA follows: TGCAGTGCTAGAGTAATTCCAGGTCACACAGATACGCAGTATTTT.

At least ten counts were recorded for this clonotype. The V gene is TRBV7-9, the J gene TRBJ2-1, with D tentatively TRBD2 (6 bases). CDR1 and CDR2 from the germline V gene are SEHNR and FQNEAQ (reference sequence). V was cut by 6 bases and J by 5 bases, with 8 bases left in between. The CDR3 totals 12 residues. The CDR3 bases are TGTGCCAGCAGACTAGCCCACAATGAGCAGTTCTTC. Translated: CASRLAHNEQFF.

This clonotype was seen more than once but under ten times. This may be a read error: a much more frequent sequence differs by one nucleotide. V gene TRBV9 combines with J gene TRBJ1-2; tentatively, D is TRBD1 (5 bases). This CDR3 has 14 residues. Deletions cut 0 bases from V and 4 bases from J, with 10 bases between. Germline assignment: CDR1 SGDLS and CDR2 YYNGEE. CDR3 sequence reads: CASSVGRDSYGYTF. The CDR3 DNA follows: TGTGCCAGCAGCGTAGGCAGGGATAGCTATGGCTACACCTTC.

This clonotype was counted ten times or more. V usage is TRBV7-9 and J usage is TRBJ1-4; 9 positions agree with TRBD1. This CDR3 comprises 17 residues. Per the germline V gene, CDR1 is SEHNR and CDR2 is FQNEAQ (reference sequence). With 2 bases clipped from V and 2 bases from J, the junction kept 6 bases outside the gene matches. This CDR3 is CASSLFDRGATNEKLFF. The CDR3 DNA reads as TGTGCCAGCAGCTTATTTGACAGGGGGGCTACTAATGAAAAACTGTTTTTT.

This clonotype was counted between two and nine times. The V gene is TRBV6-1, the J gene TRBJ2-1, with D possibly matching TRBD1 (6 bases). The CDR3 runs 13 residues. Per germline, CDR1 MNHNS and CDR2 SASEGT. The V end lost 3 bases, the J end lost 7 bases, and 10 bases lay between the germline ends. Written as DNA, the CDR3 is TGTGCCAGCAGTGATTCCGGGACAAATGAGCAGTTCTTC. Its translation is CASSDSGTNEQFF.

In its sample, this clonotype was seen many times. This chain connects TRBV2 to TRBJ1-2, with D unresolved. Trimming left V 1 base short and J 5 bases short, with 8 bases between. This CDR3 spans 13 amino acids. Germline values: CDR1 SNHLY, CDR2 FYNNEI. CDR3 nucleotides: TGTGCCAGCAGTGAAGAATTCGGTTATGGCTACACCTTC. It yields the protein CASSEEFGYGYTF.

There are a few counts of this clonotype. In DNA, the CDR3 is TGTGCCAGCAGGCTAGCGGGCGAATACCCCTACGAGCAGTACTTC. Translating gives CASRLAGEYPYEQYF. V usage is TRBV11-3 and J usage is TRBJ2-7, with 8 bases that match TRBD2. CDR1 is SGHNT, CDR2 YENEEA, per germline. Trimming took 6 bases from V and 2 from J; bases not matched to a gene: 9. The CDR3 spans 15 residues.

This clonotype was counted at least ten times. The chain recombines TRBV28 with TRBJ2-1; D is undetermined. This CDR3 is 12 amino acids long. Germline V gives CDR1 MDHEN, CDR2 SYDVKM. Trimming left V 7 bases short and J 3 bases short, with 7 bases between. The CDR3 loop is CASTLDYNEQFF. In nucleotides, the CDR3 is TGTGCCAGCACCCTGGACTACAATGAGCAGTTCTTC.

There are a few counts of this clonotype. Being one base from a much bigger clone, this may be a read error. V gene TRBV4-2 combines with J gene TRBJ1-4, with D possibly TRBD1 on 5 matching bases. This CDR3 is built from 12 residues. The V end lost 1 base, the J end lost 12 bases, and 9 bases lay between the germline ends. Germline lookup yields CDR1 LGHNA and CDR2 YNFKEQ. CDR3 loop: CASSQGGEELFF. Here the CDR3 DNA reads TGTGCCAGCAGCCAAGGGGGGGAAGAACTGTTTTTT.

On this clonotype: With a much larger clone just one base away, this may be a read error. Since no conserved phenylalanine or tryptophan closes the CDR3, a read error is the likely cause. This chain connects TRBV7-2 to TRBJ2-7; D uncertain. Germline V gene sequence: CDR1 SGHTA, CDR2 FQGNSA. This CDR3 has 11 amino acids. Deletions cut 5 bases from V and 2 bases from J, with 4 bases between. The CDR3 loop is CASSATYEQYL. CDR3 DNA sequence: TGTGCCAGCAGCGCCACCTACGAGCAGTACCTC.

The chain links TRBV6-5 to TRBJ2-2, with 11 bases lining up with TRBD2. V lost 0 bases, J lost 4 bases, and 13 bases stayed unmatched. The CDR3 consists of 20 residues. CDR1 is MNHEY and CDR2 is SVGAGI in the germline V gene. This chain's CDR3 is CASSYSLRLAGSLGTGELFF. The CDR3 nucleotides are TGTGCCAGCAGTTACTCTTTGAGACTAGCGGGGTCCTTGGGCACCGGGGAGCTGTTTTTT.

This clonotype has more than one count but fewer than ten. The chain combines TRBV7-3 with TRBJ2-7, with D possibly TRBD2 on 6 matching bases. This CDR3 contains 16 residues. Trimming removed 3 bases at V and 0 bases at J, with 15 bases between. CDR1 is SGHTA and CDR2 is FQGTGA in the germline V gene. This CDR3 is CASSFVRGDRSYEQYF. CDR3 in DNA: TGTGCCAGCAGCTTCGTCCGCGGGGACCGCTCCTACGAGCAGTACTTC.